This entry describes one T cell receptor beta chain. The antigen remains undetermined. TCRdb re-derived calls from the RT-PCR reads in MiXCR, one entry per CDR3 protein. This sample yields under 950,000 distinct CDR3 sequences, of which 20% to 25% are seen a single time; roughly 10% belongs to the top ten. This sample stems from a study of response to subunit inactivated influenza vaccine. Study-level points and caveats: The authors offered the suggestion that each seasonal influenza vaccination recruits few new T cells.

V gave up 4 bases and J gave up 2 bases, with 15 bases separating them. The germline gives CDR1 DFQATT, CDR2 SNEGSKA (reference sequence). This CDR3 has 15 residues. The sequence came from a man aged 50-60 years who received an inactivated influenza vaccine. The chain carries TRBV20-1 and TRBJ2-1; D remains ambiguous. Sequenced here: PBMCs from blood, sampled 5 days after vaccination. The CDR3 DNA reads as TGCAGTGCTAAATCACCTATCACAGCCTACAATGAGCAGTTCTTC. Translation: CSAKSPITAYNEQFF.